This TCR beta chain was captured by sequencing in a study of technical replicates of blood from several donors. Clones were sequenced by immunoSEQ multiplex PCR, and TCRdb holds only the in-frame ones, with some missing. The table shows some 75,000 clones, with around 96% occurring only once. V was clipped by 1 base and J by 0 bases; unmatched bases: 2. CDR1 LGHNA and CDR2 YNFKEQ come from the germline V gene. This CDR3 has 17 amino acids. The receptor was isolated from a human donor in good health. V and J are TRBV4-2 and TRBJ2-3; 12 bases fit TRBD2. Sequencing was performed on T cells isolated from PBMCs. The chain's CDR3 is CASSQGTSGASTDTQYF. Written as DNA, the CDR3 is TGTGCCAGCAGCCAAGGGACTAGCGGGGCTAGCACAGATACGCAGTATTTT.